This T cell receptor (beta chain) was recovered during a study of blood T cell repertoires in COVID-19. For the study at large: Recovery meant two consecutive negative NP/OP PCR tests, professional clearance, or resolved symptoms. PBMCs, B-cell-depleted T cells, or T cells provided the cDNA or gDNA that made up the material.

The V gene lost 4 bases and the J gene lost 2 bases, with 15 bases spanning the gap. Germline CDR1 and CDR2: SEHNR and FQNEAQ (reference sequence). The CDR3 covers 15 residues. In the original processing: Researchers report that nucleated cell counts were estimated from reference gene primer amplification. Repertoires were generated with immunoSEQ multiplex PCR, while TCRdb's copy carries only in-frame clones and drops some. V and J calls and clone size are copied from that table; D and trimming were computed from the DNA. The sample shows a few hundred thousand clones, about 88% of them seen only once. Each participant's cohort was designated according to participant-reported clinical history.

The sequence came from an older woman in a cohort exposed to, infected with or recovered from COVID-19 (not recorded which). Sequencing was done on a sample of PBMCs or T cells enriched from blood (not recorded which). This sequence joins TRBV7-9 and TRBJ2-7; a weak D match, TRBD2 (6 bases). Here the CDR3 DNA reads TGTGCCAGCAGCTCCGCGGCGGGACGGACCTACGAGCAGTACTTC. Protein: CASSSAAGRTYEQYF.